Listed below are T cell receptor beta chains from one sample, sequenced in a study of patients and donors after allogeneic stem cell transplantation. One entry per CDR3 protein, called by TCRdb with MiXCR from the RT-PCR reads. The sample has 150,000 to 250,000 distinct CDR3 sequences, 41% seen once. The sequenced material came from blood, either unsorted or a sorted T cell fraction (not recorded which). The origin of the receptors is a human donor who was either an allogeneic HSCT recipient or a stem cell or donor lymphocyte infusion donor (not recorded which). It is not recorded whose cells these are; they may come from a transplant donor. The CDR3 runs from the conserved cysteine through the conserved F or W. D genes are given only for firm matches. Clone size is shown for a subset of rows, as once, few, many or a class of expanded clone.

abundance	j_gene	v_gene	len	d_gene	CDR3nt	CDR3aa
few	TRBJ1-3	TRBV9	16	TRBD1	TGTGCCAGCAGCCCTCGGACAGGACGCTCTGGAAACACCATATATTTT	CASSPRTGRSGNTIYF
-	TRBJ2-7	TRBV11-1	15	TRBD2	TGTGCCAGCAGTGAGACGCCGTCTAGCGGGAGCGAGCAGTACTTC	CASSETPSSGSEQYF
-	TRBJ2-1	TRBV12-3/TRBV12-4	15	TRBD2	TGTGCCAGCAGTTTAGTAGCTAGCGGTTTGGGGGAGCAGTTCTTC	CASSLVASGLGEQFF
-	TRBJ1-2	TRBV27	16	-	TGTGCCAGCAGTTCTCACCCCGCCGGTGGGGCAGCTGGCTACACCTTC	CASSSHPAGGAAGYTF
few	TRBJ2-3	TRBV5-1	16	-	TGCGCCAGCCTTCCATCTCCGGGTCCGCTCACAGATACGCAGTATTTT	CASLPSPGPLTDTQYF
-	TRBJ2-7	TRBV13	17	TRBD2	TGTGCCAGCAGCTCCCAAGCTAGCGGGAGACTACCCTACGAGCAGTACTTC	CASSSQASGRLPYEQYF
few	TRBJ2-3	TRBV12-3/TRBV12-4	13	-	TGTGCCAGCAACCCGGGGGACGCAGATACGCAGTATTTT	CASNPGDADTQYF
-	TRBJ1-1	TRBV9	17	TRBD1	TGTGCCAGCAGCGCAGGAACAGGGGTCTGGGGGAACACTGAAGCTTTCTTT	CASSAGTGVWGNTEAFF
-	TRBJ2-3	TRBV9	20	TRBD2	TGTGCCAGCAGCTATAGCGGGACTGGCGGGATCGTAGCTCTCACAGATACGCAGTATTTT	CASSYSGTGGIVALTDTQYF
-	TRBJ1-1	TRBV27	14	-	TGTGCCAGCACCTCGGACAGCGAGGGTACTGAAGCTTTCTTT	CASTSDSEGTEAFF
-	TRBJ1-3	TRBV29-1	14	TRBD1	TGCAGCGTTGGGGCAGGGGGCTCTGGAAACACCATATATTTT	CSVGAGGSGNTIYF
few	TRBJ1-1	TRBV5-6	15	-	TGTGCCAGCAGCAGAACACAGGGTCCGAACACTGAAGCTTTCTTT	CASSRTQGPNTEAFF
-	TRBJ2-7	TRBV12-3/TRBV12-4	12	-	TGTGCCAGCAGTCGGGACGCCTACGAGCAGTACTTC	CASSRDAYEQYF
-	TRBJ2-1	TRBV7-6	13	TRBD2	TGTGCCAGCAGCTTAGGGGGACTAAATGAGCAGTTCTTC	CASSLGGLNEQFF
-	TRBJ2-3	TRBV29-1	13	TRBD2	TGCAGCGTGGGACTAGCCCACACAGATACGCAGTATTTT	CSVGLAHTDTQYF
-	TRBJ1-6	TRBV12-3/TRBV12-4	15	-	TGTGCCAGCACTTTAGGCGTGGGGTATAATTCACCCCTCCACTTT	CASTLGVGYNSPLHF
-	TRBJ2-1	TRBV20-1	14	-	TGCAGTGCTCCAGGGTGGGGAGACTACAATGAGCAGTTCTTC	CSAPGWGDYNEQFF
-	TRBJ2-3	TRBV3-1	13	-	TGTGCCAGCAGCCAAGACCATCGCCGAGGGGAGTATTTT	CASSQDHRRGEYF
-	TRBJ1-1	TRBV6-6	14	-	TGTGCCAGCAGTACCCCCTCGGGAAACACTGAAGCTTTCTTT	CASSTPSGNTEAFF
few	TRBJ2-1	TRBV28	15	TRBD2	TGTGCCAGCAGTTCGGGAGGGGCCTCCTACAATGAGCAGTTCTTC	CASSSGGASYNEQFF
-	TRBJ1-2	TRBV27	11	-	TGTGCCAGCAGTCCATACTATGGCTACACCTTC	CASSPYYGYTF
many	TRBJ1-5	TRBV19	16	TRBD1	TGTGCCACCGAGTTACAGGGGGCGCGTGGTAATCAGCCCCAGCATTTT	CATELQGARGNQPQHF
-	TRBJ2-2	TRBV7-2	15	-	TGTGCCAGCAGCTTAATGCGCGCGAACACCGGGGAGCTGTTTTTT	CASSLMRANTGELFF
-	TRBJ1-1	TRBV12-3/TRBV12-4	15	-	TGTGCCAGCAGTTTAAATCCCAGGGTGAACACTGAAGCTTTCTTT	CASSLNPRVNTEAFF
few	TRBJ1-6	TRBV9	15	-	TGTGCCAGCAGCGTAGAAGAGGGTACTAATTCACCCCTCCACTTT	CASSVEEGTNSPLHF
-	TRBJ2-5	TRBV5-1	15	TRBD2	TGCGCCAGCAGCTTGGTACGGGAGGGCCTGGGGACCCAGTACTTC	CASSLVREGLGTQYF
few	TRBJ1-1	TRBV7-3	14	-	TGTGCCAGCAGCTTAGCTGGTAGGGGCACTGAAGCTTTCTTT	CASSLAGRGTEAFF
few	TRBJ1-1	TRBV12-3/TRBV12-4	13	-	TGTGCCAGCAGTTTCGGCAGGCACACTGAAGCTTTCTTT	CASSFGRHTEAFF
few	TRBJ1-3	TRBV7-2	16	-	TGTGCCAGCAGCCCTGATGGTGGACCCACTGGAAACACCATATATTTT	CASSPDGGPTGNTIYF
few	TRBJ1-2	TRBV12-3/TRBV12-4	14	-	TGTGCCAGCAGTGGCGTCTGGGGTAGCTATGGCTACACCTTC	CASSGVWGSYGYTF
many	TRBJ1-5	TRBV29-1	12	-	TGCAGCGTGGTGGCAGGCAATCAGCCCCAGCATTTT	CSVVAGNQPQHF
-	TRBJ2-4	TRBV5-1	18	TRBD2	TGCGCCAGCAGCTCTCCGGGACTAGCGGGAGGGATTGCGAACATTCAGTACTTC	CASSSPGLAGGIANIQYF
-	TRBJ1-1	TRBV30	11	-	TGTGCCTGGGAAACGAACACTGAAGCTTTCTTT	CAWETNTEAFF
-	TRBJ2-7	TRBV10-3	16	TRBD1	TGTGCCATCAGTAATAAACAGGGGGTTTCTTCCTACGAGCAGTACTTC	CAISNKQGVSSYEQYF
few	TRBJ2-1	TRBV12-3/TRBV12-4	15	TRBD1	TGTGCCAGCAGTTTCGACAGGGGGAAGGACAATGAGCAGTTCTTC	CASSFDRGKDNEQFF
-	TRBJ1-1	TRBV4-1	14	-	TGCGCCAGCAGCCCCCCGGGAGAAAACACTGAAGCTTTCTTT	CASSPPGENTEAFF
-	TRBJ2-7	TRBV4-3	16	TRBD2	TGCGCCAGCAGCCAAGGACTAGCGGGAGGACTCTACGAGCAGTACTTC	CASSQGLAGGLYEQYF
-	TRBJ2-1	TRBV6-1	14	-	TGTGCCAGCAGTGTTAGTGACCTTAACAATGAGCAGTTCTTC	CASSVSDLNNEQFF
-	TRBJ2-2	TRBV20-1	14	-	TGCAGTGCTAGGTCGTGGATTAACACCGGGGAGCTGTTTTTT	CSARSWINTGELFF
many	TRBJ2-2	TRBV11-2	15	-	TGTGCCAGCAGCTTCTCCGGGAGAGAGACCGGGGAGCTGTTTTTT	CASSFSGRETGELFF